This T cell receptor beta chain derives from a study of cytomegalovirus exposure and HLA in healthy donors. Study findings and constraints: In an earlier analysis, most TCR beta V segments were productive about 87% or about 30% of the time. It was taken for granted in presence/absence analyses that sequencing depth across donors was roughly uniform.

This clone was seen once. Antigen: not known. Researchers ran the PCR with 60 Vbeta and 13 Jbeta primers. TCRdb's copy holds only in-frame clones and misses some; the assay was immunoSEQ multiplex PCR. The sample shows 150,000 to 200,000 clones, more than 80% of them seen only once. Germline CDR1 is SGHNT and CDR2 is YYREEE (reference sequence). Trimming removed 0 bases from V and 1 base from J, with 4 bases in between. The CDR3 contains 13 residues. The source is a woman between 18 and 29 years old in good health and CMV-seronegative. Sample: PBMCs. The J gene is TRBJ2-5, the V gene TRBV5-4; D gene ambiguous. In DNA, the CDR3 is TGTGCCAGCAGCTTGGACTTCCAAGAGACCCAGTACTTC. Translated, it gives CASSLDFQETQYF.